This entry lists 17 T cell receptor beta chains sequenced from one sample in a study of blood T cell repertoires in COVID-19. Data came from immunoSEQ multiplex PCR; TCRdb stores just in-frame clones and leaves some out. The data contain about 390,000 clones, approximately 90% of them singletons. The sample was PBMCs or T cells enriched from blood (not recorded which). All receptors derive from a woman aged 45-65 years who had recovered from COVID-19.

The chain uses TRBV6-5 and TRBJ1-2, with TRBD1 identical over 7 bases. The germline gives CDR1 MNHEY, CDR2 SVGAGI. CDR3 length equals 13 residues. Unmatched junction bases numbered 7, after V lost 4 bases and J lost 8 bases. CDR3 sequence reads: CASSFPGGWGYTF. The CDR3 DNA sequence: TGTGCCAGCAGTTTCCCAGGGGGTTGGGGCTACACCTTC.

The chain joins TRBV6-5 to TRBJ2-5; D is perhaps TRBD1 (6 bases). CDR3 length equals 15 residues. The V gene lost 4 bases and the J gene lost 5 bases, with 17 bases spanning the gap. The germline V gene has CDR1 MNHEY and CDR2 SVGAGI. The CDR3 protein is CASSLRQGSGETQYF. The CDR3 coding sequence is TGTGCCAGCAGTTTGCGCCAGGGGAGCGGTGAGACCCAGTACTTC.

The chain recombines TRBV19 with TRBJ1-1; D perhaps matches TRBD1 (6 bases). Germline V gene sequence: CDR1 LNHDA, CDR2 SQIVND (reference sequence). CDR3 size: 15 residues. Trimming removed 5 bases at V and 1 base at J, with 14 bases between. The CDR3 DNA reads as TGTGCCAGTAGTGACAGGTACCCCAGGAACACTGAAGCTTTCTTT. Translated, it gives CASSDRYPRNTEAFF. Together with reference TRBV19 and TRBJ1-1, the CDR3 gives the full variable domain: DGGITQSPKYLFRKEGQNVTLSCEQNLNHDAMYWYRQDPGQGLRLIYYSQIVNDFQKGDIAEGYSVSREKKESFPLTVTSAQKNPTAFYLCASSDRYPRNTEAFFGQGTRLTVV.

CDR3 loop: CASSPTSGGSWDEQFF. CDR3 bases: TGTGCCAGCAGTCCGACTAGCGGGGGGTCTTGGGATGAGCAGTTCTTC. The rearrangement uses TRBV27 and TRBJ2-1; 13 bases are shared with TRBD2. Looked up from germline, CDR1 is MNHEY and CDR2 is SMNVEV (reference sequence). The CDR3 is made up of 16 amino acids. Unmatched junction bases numbered 9, after V lost 5 bases and J lost 8 bases.

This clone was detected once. CDR3 region: CASSRDRLDQPQHF. DNA of the CDR3: TGTGCCAGCAGCCGGGACAGACTCGATCAGCCCCAGCATTTT. The J gene is TRBJ1-5, the V gene TRBV9; 7 nucleotides match TRBD1. CDR3 size: 14 residues. Germline loops: CDR1 SGDLS, CDR2 YYNGEE. With V trimmed by 4 bases and J by 5 bases, 6 bases remained unmatched.

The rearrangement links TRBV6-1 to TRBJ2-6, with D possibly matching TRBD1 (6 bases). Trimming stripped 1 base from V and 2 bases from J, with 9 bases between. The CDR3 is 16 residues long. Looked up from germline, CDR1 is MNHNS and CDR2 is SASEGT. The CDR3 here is CASSEDRAPGANVLTF. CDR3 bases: TGTGCCAGCAGTGAAGACAGGGCCCCTGGGGCCAACGTCCTGACTTTC.

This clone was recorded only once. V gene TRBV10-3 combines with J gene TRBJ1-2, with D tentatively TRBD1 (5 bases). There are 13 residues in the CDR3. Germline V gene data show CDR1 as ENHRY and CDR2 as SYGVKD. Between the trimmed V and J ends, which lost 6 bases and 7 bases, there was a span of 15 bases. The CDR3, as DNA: TGTGCCATCAGGGGGGGGAGTATTCCTGGCTACACCTTC. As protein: CAIRGGSIPGYTF.

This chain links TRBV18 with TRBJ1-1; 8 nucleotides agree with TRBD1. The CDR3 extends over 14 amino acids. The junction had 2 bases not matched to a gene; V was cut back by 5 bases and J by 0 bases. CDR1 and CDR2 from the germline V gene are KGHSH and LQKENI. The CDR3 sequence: CASSEQGVNTEAFF. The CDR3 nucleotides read TGTGCCAGCTCAGAACAGGGGGTGAACACTGAAGCTTTCTTT.

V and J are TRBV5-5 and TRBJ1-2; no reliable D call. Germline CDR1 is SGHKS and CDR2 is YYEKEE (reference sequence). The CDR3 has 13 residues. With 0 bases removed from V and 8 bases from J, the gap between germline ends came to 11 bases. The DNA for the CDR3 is TGTGCCAGCAGCTTGGTTAGGACTAGGGGCTACACCTTC. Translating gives CASSLVRTRGYTF.

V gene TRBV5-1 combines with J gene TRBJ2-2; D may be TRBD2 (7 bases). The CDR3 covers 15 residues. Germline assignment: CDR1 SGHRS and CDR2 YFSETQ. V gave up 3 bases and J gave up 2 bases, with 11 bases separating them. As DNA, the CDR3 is TGCGCCAGCAGCTGGGGGGGCTCCAACACCGGGGAGCTGTTTTTT. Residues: CASSWGGSNTGELFF.

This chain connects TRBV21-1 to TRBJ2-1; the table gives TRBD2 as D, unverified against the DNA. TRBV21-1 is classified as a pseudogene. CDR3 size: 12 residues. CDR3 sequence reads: CASSKESGGEFF. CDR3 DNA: TGTGCCAGCAGCAAAGAGAGTGGAGGGGAGTTCTTC.

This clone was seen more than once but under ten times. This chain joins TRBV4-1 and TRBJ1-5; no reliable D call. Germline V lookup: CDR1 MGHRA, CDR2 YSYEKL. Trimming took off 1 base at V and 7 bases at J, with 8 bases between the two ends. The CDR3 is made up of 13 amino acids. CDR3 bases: TGCGCCAGCAGCCAAGGCGGGTTGCAGCCCCAGCATTTT. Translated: CASSQGGLQPQHF.

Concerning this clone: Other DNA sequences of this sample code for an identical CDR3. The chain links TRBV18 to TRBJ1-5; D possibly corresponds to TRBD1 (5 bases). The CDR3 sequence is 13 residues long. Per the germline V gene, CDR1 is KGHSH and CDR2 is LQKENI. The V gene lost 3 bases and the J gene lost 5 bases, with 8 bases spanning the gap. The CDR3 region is CASSPQGDQPQHF. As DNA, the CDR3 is TGTGCCAGCTCACCTCAGGGCGATCAGCCCCAGCATTTT.

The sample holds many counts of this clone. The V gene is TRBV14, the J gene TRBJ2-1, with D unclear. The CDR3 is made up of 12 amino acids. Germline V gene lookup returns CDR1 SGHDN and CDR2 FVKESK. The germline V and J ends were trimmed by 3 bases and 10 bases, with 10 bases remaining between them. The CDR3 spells CASSHFTGEQFF. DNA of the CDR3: TGTGCCAGCAGCCACTTCACCGGGGAGCAGTTCTTC.

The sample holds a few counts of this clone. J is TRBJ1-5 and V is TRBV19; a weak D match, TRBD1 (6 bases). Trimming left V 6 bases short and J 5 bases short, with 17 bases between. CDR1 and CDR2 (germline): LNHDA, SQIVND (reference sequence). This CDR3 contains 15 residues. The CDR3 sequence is CASSNVGQGYQPQHF. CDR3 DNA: TGTGCCAGTAGCAACGTCGGGCAGGGGTATCAGCCCCAGCATTTT.

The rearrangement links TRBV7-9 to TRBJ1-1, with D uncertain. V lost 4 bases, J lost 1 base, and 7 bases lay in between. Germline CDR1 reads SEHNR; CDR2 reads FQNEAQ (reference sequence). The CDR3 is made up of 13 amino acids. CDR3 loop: CASSSTSNTEAFF. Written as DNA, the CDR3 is TGTGCCAGCAGCTCGACATCGAACACTGAAGCTTTCTTT. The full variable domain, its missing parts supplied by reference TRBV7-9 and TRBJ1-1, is DTGVSQNPRHKITKRGQNVTFRCDPISEHNRLYWYRQTLGQGPEFLTYFQNEAQLEKSRLLSDRFSAERPKGSFSTLEIQRTEQGDSAMYLCASSSTSNTEAFFGQGTRLTVV.

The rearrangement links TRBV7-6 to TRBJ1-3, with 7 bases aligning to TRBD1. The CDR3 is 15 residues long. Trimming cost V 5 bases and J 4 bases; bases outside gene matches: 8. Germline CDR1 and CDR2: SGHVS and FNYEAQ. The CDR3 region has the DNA TGTGCCAGCAGCCTAGACAGGGCCTGGGGAAACACCATATATTTT. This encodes CASSLDRAWGNTIYF.